This T cell receptor (beta chain) was recorded in a study of blood T cell repertoires in COVID-19. The V and J ends lost 5 bases and 1 base respectively, with 8 bases between them. This CDR3 contains 13 residues. This study enrolled people aged 18 to 89 from about 24 US geographic areas. Clones were sequenced by immunoSEQ multiplex PCR, and TCRdb holds only the in-frame ones, with some missing. The repertoire includes 400,000 to 550,000 clones, about 85% of them detected once, and under 2.5% sits in the top ten. This clonotype was obtained from a woman aged 18-35 years with acute COVID-19. The source material was PBMCs or T cells enriched from blood (not recorded which). The rearrangement uses TRBV12-3 or TRBV12-4 and TRBJ1-2; D is unclear. CDR3 coding DNA: TGTGCCAGCAGTCGGGATTTTAACTATGGCTACACCTTC. Protein sequence: CASSRDFNYGYTF.